The 2 T cell receptor beta chains reported below all come from one sample, sequenced in a study of cytomegalovirus exposure and HLA in healthy donors. Profiling relied on immunoSEQ multiplex PCR, and the TCRdb table lists in-frame clones only, not all of them. Of about 110,000 clones listed, approximately 88% are singletons. The sample consisted of PBMCs. These receptors were taken from a woman aged 25 to 39 in good health and CMV-seropositive.

The rearrangement joins TRBV9 to TRBJ2-5, with 7 nucleotides matching TRBD2. After removal of 0 bases from V and 2 bases from J, the junction contained 10 bases not matched to a gene. CDR1 and CDR2 from the germline V gene are SGDLS and YYNGEE. The CDR3 runs to 17 residues. As DNA, the CDR3 is TGTGCCAGCAGCGTAGCGGGCGGGGGAGTTCTTCAAGAGACCCAGTACTTC. As protein: CASSVAGGGVLQETQYF. The full variable domain, its missing parts supplied by reference TRBV9 and TRBJ2-5, is DSGVTQTPKHLITATGQRVTLRCSPRSGDLSVYWYQQSLDQGLQFLIQYYNGEERAKGNILERFSAQQFPDLHSELNLSSLELGDSALYFCASSVAGGGVLQETQYFGPGTRLLVL.

The chain has TRBV25-1 and TRBJ2-5; 9 nucleotides agree with TRBD2. This CDR3 contains 17 residues. Per germline, CDR1 MGHDK and CDR2 SYGVNS. The J segment lost 5 bases and the V segment lost 4 bases, leaving 14 bases of the junction unmatched. This CDR3 is CASSALRSRGGSETQYF. As DNA, the CDR3 is TGTGCCAGCAGTGCCCTGCGCTCGCGGGGGGGCAGTGAGACCCAGTACTTC.